These 8 T cell receptor beta chains were sequenced from one sample in a study of cytomegalovirus exposure and HLA in healthy donors. The PCR contained 60 Vbeta and 13 Jbeta primers. Sequencing used immunoSEQ multiplex PCR; TCRdb keeps in-frame clones, though not all of them. The table has some 130,000 clones, 79% seen once. The sample was PBMCs. All receptors come from a man between 18 and 29 years old in good health and CMV-seronegative.

The rearrangement uses TRBV19 and TRBJ2-7; 8 positions match TRBD1. The V gene end was trimmed by 3 bases and the J gene end by 6 bases; junction bases not matched to a gene: 7. The CDR3 covers 14 residues. Germline V gene data show CDR1 as LNHDA and CDR2 as SQIVND (reference sequence). As DNA, the CDR3 is TGTGCCAGTAGTATTCCCGGACAGGGAGTCGAGCAGTACTTC. It translates to CASSIPGQGVEQYF. The entire variable domain, with the rest obtained from reference TRBV19 and TRBJ2-7, is as follows: DGGITQSPKYLFRKEGQNVTLSCEQNLNHDAMYWYRQDPGQGLRLIYYSQIVNDFQKGDIAEGYSVSREKKESFPLTVTSAQKNPTAFYLCASSIPGQGVEQYFGPGTRLTVT.

The CDR3 DNA is TGTGCCAGCTCCCCGGGACAGGGGGCTCACGAGCAGTACGTC. This translates into CASSPGQGAHEQYV. The chain has TRBV18 and TRBJ2-7, with TRBD1 matching 12 bases. Germline CDR1 reads KGHSH; CDR2 reads LQKENI. The CDR3 consists of 14 residues. Trimming at V came to 6 bases and at J to 5 bases, leaving 5 bases not matched to a gene.

The V call is TRBV5-1, the J call TRBJ2-3; D unclear. The germline V gene has CDR1 SGHRS and CDR2 YFSETQ. The CDR3 runs to 15 residues. The V end lost 0 bases, the J end lost 1 base, and 9 bases lay between the germline ends. CDR3 nucleotide sequence: TGCGCCAGCAGCTTGGCCTTTGGGCGCACAGATACGCAGTATTTT. Protein product: CASSLAFGRTDTQYF.

The chain carries TRBV29-1 and TRBJ1-1, with TRBD1 as a possible D gene (5 bases). Germline assignment: CDR1 SQVTM and CDR2 ANQGSEA. V lost 1 base and J 0 bases, leaving 6 bases between the germline ends. The CDR3 is 13 residues long. The CDR3: CSVEGQMNTEAFF. CDR3 nucleotides: TGCAGCGTTGAAGGACAGATGAACACTGAAGCTTTCTTT.

This chain joins TRBV4-3 and TRBJ1-4, with D perhaps matching TRBD1 (5 bases). There are 17 residues in the CDR3. CDR1 and CDR2 from the germline V gene are LGHNA and YSLEER. Deletions cut 0 bases from V and 6 bases from J, with 17 bases between. CDR3 sequence (DNA): TGCGCCAGCAGCCAAGAGCCCGGACGCGGGGCGGATGAAAAACTGTTTTTT. It translates to CASSQEPGRGADEKLFF.

The rearrangement joins TRBV28 to TRBJ2-5, with D tentatively TRBD2 (5 bases). CDR1 and CDR2 (germline): MDHEN, SYDVKM. The CDR3 length is 14 residues. V gave up 3 bases and J gave up 4 bases, with 12 bases separating them. CDR3 sequence (DNA): TGTGCCAGCAGTTTTAAACCCGAGGGAGAGACCCAGTACTTC. This encodes CASSFKPEGETQYF.

The chain is built from TRBV5-4 and TRBJ1-1; TRBD1 aligns across 9 bases. V lost 4 bases to trimming and J lost 5 bases; unmatched junction nucleotides: 9. Germline lookup yields CDR1 SGHNT and CDR2 YYREEE (reference sequence). This CDR3 has 15 amino acids. This CDR3 reads CASSPLQGAMTEAFF. The CDR3 nucleotides are TGTGCCAGCAGCCCCTTACAGGGGGCCATGACTGAAGCTTTCTTT.

The chain employs TRBV2 and TRBJ1-6; tentative D call: TRBD1 (6 bases). V was pared by 6 bases and J by 6 bases, with 9 bases between. The germline gives CDR1 SNHLY, CDR2 FYNNEI. The CDR3 extends over 13 amino acids. Written as DNA, the CDR3 is TGTGCCAGCAGCCAAGGGGGTAATTCACCCCTCCACTTT. It encodes CASSQGGNSPLHF. The complete variable domain, with remaining parts taken from reference TRBV2 and TRBJ1-6, reads EPEVTQTPSHQVTQMGQEVILRCVPISNHLYFYWYRQILGQKVEFLVSFYNNEISEKSEIFDDQFSVERPDGSNFTLKIRSTKLEDSAMYFCASSQGGNSPLHFGNGTRLTVT.